The 2 T cell receptor beta chains presented below share a single source sample, sequenced in a study of beta chain features in type 1 diabetes. Every bit of the isolated RNA underwent reverse transcription, so sequencing read expressed TCRB transcripts. Produced via immunoSEQ multiplex PCR; TCRdb's table is partial and in-frame only. Counted here are hundreds of thousands of clones, roughly 15% occurring once; the ten biggest clones make up approximately 0.093%. Sequenced sample: naive CD4+ T cells from blood. These receptors originate from a man between 18 and 29 years old in good health.

This chain connects TRBV7-9 to TRBJ1-4; TRBD1 matches 7 bases. Germline lookup yields CDR1 SEHNR and CDR2 FQNEAQ (reference sequence). The CDR3 is 14 residues long. V was clipped by 3 bases and J by 5 bases; unmatched bases: 3. The CDR3 is CASSLPTGNEKLFF. CDR3 DNA sequence: TGTGCCAGCAGCTTGCCGACAGGGAATGAAAAACTGTTTTTT.

The chain has TRBV7-2 and TRBJ2-2, with D uncertain. The germline V gene encodes CDR1 SGHTA and CDR2 FQGNSA. Trimming cost V 1 base and J 6 bases, with 9 bases left between them. The CDR3 is made up of 14 amino acids. The CDR3 is CASSLVQTAGELFF. Written as DNA, the CDR3 is TGTGCCAGCAGCTTAGTCCAAACGGCCGGGGAGCTGTTTTTT. Full variable domain (outside the CDR3, taken from reference TRBV7-2 and TRBJ2-2): GAGVSQSPSNKVTEKGKDVELRCDPISGHTALYWYRQSLGQGLEFLIYFQGNSAPDKSGLPSDRFSAERTGGSVSTLTIQRTQQEDSAVYLCASSLVQTAGELFFGEGSRLTVL.